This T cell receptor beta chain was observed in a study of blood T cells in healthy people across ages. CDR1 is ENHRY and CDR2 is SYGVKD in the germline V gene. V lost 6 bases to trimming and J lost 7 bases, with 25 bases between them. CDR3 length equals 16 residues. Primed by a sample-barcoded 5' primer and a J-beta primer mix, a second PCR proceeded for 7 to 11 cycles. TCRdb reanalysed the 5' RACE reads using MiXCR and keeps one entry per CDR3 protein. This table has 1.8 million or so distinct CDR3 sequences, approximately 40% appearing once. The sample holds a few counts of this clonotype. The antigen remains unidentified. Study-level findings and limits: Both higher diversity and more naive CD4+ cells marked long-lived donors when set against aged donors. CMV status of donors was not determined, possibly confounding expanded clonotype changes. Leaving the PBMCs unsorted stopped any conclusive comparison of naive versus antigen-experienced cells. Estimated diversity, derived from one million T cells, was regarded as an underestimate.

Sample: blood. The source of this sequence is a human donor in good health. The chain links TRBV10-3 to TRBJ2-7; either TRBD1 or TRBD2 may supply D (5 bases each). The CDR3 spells CAISATSTGASDEQYF. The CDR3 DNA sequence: TGTGCCATCAGCGCAACATCCACCGGGGCCTCGGATGAGCAGTACTTC.